This T cell receptor (beta chain) emerged from a study of post-analysis software for immune sequencing data. Presence of unique molecular identifiers characterized the TCR beta cDNA libraries. TCRdb re-derived calls from the PCR reads in MiXCR, one entry per CDR3 protein. The sample yields 740,000 or so distinct CDR3 sequences, about 57% seen once. Comments on this clonotype: Antigen specificity is unknown.

Study findings and constraints: Batch-matched samples strongly co-clustered by F measure. Normalized Chao1 diversity was significantly reduced in patients versus controls. Included in a set of a few TRBV segments more frequent in patients than controls were TRBV5-6, TRBV5-1 and TRBV20-1.

V dropped 1 base and J dropped 5; count of bases not matched to a gene: 4. The CDR3 runs to 15 residues. In germline, CDR1 is KGHSH, CDR2 LQKENI. Sequencing was carried out using blood. V gene TRBV18 combines with J gene TRBJ2-5; TRBD2 matches at 10 bases. This clonotype was obtained from a girl aged 5-17 years with multiple sclerosis. CDR3 sequence reads: CASSPQRGGAETQYF. The CDR3 DNA sequence: TGTGCCAGCTCACCACAGCGGGGGGGCGCGGAGACCCAGTACTTC.